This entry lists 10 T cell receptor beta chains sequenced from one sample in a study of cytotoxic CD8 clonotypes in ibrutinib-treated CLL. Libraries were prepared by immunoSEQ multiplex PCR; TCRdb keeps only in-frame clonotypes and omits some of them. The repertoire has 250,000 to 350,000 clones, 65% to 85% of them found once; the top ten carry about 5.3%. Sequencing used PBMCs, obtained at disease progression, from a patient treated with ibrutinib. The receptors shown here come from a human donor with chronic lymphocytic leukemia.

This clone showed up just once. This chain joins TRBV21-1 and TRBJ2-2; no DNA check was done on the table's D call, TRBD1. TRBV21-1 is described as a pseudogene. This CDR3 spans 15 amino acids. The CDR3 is CASSKNRGGTGELFF. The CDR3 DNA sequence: TGTGCCAGCAGCAAGAATAGGGGTGGCACCGGGGAGCTGTTTTTT.

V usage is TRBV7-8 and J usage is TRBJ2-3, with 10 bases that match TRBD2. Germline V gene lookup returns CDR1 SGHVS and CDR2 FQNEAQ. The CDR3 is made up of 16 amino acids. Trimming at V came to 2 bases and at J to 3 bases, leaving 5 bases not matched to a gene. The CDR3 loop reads CASSLWPSGRTDTQYF. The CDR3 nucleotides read TGTGCCAGCAGCTTATGGCCTAGCGGGAGAACAGATACGCAGTATTTT.

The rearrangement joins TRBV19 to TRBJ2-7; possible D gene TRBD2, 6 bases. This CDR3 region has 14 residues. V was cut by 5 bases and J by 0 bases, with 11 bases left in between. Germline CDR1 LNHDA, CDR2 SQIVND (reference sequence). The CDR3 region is CASSLREYSYEQYF. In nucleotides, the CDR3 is TGTGCCAGTAGTCTCCGGGAGTACTCCTACGAGCAGTACTTC.

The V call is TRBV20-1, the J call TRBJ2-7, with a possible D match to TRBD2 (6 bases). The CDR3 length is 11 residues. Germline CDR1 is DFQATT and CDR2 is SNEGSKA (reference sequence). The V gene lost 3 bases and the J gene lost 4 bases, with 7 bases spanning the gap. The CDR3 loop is CSASREYEQYF. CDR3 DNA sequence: TGCAGTGCTAGCCGGGAGTACGAGCAGTACTTC.

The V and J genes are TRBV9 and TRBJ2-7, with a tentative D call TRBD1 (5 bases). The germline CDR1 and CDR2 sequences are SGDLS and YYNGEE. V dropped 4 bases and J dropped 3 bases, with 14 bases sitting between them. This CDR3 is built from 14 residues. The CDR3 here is CASSRQQQSYEQYF. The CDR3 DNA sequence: TGTGCCAGCAGCAGACAGCAACAAAGCTACGAGCAGTACTTC.

The CDR3 nucleotides are TGCGCCAGCAGCACCCGAAGCTCCTACGAGCAGTACTTC. It is translated as CASSTRSSYEQYF. The chain employs TRBV4-3 and TRBJ2-7, with D hard to call. Germline assignment: CDR1 LGHNA and CDR2 YSLEER. This CDR3 contains 13 residues. V was clipped by 5 bases and J by 0 bases, with 8 bases between them.

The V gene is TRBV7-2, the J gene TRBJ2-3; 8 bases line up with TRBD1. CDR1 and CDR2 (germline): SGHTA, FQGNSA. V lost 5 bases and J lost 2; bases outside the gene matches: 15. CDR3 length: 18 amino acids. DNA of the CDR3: TGTGCCAGCAGCGACCCCCGGTATGGACAGGGCCTCACAGATACGCAGTATTTT. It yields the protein CASSDPRYGQGLTDTQYF.

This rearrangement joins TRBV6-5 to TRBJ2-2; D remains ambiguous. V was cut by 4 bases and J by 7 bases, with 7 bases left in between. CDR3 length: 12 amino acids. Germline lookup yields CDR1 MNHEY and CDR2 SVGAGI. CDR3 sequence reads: CASSFFGGELFF. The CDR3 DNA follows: TGTGCCAGCAGTTTCTTTGGCGGGGAGCTGTTTTTT.

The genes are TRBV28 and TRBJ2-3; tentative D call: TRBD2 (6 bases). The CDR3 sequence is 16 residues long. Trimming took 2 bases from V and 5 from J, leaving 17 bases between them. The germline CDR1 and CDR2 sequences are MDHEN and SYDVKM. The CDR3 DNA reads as TGTGCCAGCAGTTTACTAGGCCCCAAAGCGGGAGATACGCAGTATTTT. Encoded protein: CASSLLGPKAGDTQYF.

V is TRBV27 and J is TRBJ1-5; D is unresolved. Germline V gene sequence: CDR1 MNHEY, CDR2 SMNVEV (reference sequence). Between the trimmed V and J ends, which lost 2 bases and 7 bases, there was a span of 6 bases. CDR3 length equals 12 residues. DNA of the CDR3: TGTGCCAGCAGTTTAAAGGTCCAGCCCCAGCATTTT. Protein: CASSLKVQPQHF.